This is a list of T cell receptor beta chains from one sample in a study of identifying expanded T cells in peripheral blood. Clones were sequenced by immunoSEQ multiplex PCR, and TCRdb holds only the in-frame ones, with some missing. Seen here are 90,000 to 100,000 clones, roughly 86% observed once, and the top ten hold around 5.9%. Sequences were obtained from blood. All receptors derive from a person aged 18 to 75 in good health. Both conserved end residues are part of each CDR3. A D gene is named only where the DNA matches it firmly. Some rows have no size entry. The others give once, few or many, or a class for an expanded clone.

cdr3_length d_call j_call clone_size v_call cdr3_nt cdr3_aa
14 . TRBJ1-1 . TRBV6-5 TGTGCCAGCAGTTACACCGGACGGAACACTGAAGCTTTCTTT CASSYTGRNTEAFF
17 TRBD1 TRBJ2-2 . TRBV2 TGTGCCAGCAGGCAGGACAGGGGGCCCATGAACACCGGGGAGCTGTTTTTT CASRQDRGPMNTGELFF
15 TRBD1 TRBJ2-3 once TRBV7-6 TGTGCCAGCAGCCTGGACAGGGGGAGAGGGTATACGCAGTATTTT CASSLDRGRGYTQYF
12 . TRBJ1-5 . TRBV2 TGTGCCAGCAGTCCCTCGAATCAGCCCCAGCATTTT CASSPSNQPQHF
18 TRBD1 TRBJ1-5 once TRBV2 TGTGCCAGCAGCGTCGGACAGGGGGCAAGATGGGGCAATCAGCCCCAGCATTTT CASSVGQGARWGNQPQHF
16 . TRBJ2-7 . TRBV11-2 TGTGCCAGCAGCTTAAACTTCTTCGGACAGATCTACGAGCAGTACTTC CASSLNFFGQIYEQYF
13 . TRBJ1-3 . TRBV5-4 TGTGCCAGCAGCTTGGCCGGTGGAAACACCATATATTTT CASSLAGGNTIYF
14 . TRBJ2-2 . TRBV5-1 TGCGCCAGCAGCACGCGAAGGAACACCGGGGAGCTGTTTTTT CASSTRRNTGELFF
13 . TRBJ2-3 once TRBV4-1 TGCGCCAGCAGCCAAGTTCGGCAAGATACGCAGTATTTT CASSQVRQDTQYF
15 . TRBJ2-1 . TRBV7-6 TGTGCCAGCAGCCCTACACTCAGCTCCTACAATGAGCAGTTCTTC CASSPTLSSYNEQFF
13 . TRBJ1-6 . TRBV6-1 TGTGCCAGCAGTGACCCCAGCGGCTCACCCCTCCACTTT CASSDPSGSPLHF
16 . TRBJ1-2 . TRBV12-5 TGTGCTAGTGGTTTGGTACCCGGACAGATCATGTATGGCTACACCTTC CASGLVPGQIMYGYTF
14 . TRBJ1-6 . TRBV2 TGTGCCAGCGAGGAGGGGAATTCGGATTCACCCCTCCACTTT CASEEGNSDSPLHF
14 . TRBJ2-1 once TRBV10-3 TGTGCCATCAGTGCCGCGCCTGGGGGCAATGAGCAGTTCTTC CAISAAPGGNEQFF
12 . TRBJ2-1 . TRBV5-1 TGCGCCAGCAGCGAACGGGGCGGTGAGCAGTTCTTC CASSERGGEQFF
14 TRBD2 TRBJ2-3 . TRBV5-1 TGCGCCAGCAGCCTGGGATCCGGGAGGGATACGCAGTATTTT CASSLGSGRDTQYF
12 . TRBJ2-1 . TRBV10-3 TGTGCCATCAGCGCCCAGGGAAATGAGCAGTTCTTC CAISAQGNEQFF
16 . TRBJ1-4 . TRBV2 TGTGCCAGCAGAGAAACCCCCAGGGGCGATAATGAAAAACTGTTTTTT CASRETPRGDNEKLFF
13 . TRBJ1-1 . TRBV29-1 TGCAGCGTTGCGAATAATGGGGGCACTGAAGCTTTCTTT CSVANNGGTEAFF
16 TRBD2 TRBJ2-5 . TRBV5-1 TGCGCCAGCAGCTTGGCTCTAGCGGGGGGGCAAGAGACCCAGTACTTC CASSLALAGGQETQYF
11 . TRBJ1-2 few TRBV20-1 TGCAGTGCTAGCGTCGGATGGGGCTACACCTTC CSASVGWGYTF
17 . TRBJ2-4 . TRBV5-1 TGCGCCAGCAGCGCCTGGGACGGGTCGCTAGCCAAAAACATTCAGTACTTC CASSAWDGSLAKNIQYF
14 TRBD1 TRBJ1-1 . TRBV6-6 TGTGCCAGCAGCGTAAGGGGGCTTAACACTGAAGCTTTCTTT CASSVRGLNTEAFF
15 . TRBJ1-1 . TRBV7-9 TGTGCCAGCAGCTTAATGGGACCATCGAACACTGAAGCTTTCTTT CASSLMGPSNTEAFF
13 TRBD1 TRBJ1-6 . TRBV6-1 TGTGCCAGCAGTGAGGGACAGGGATCACCCCTCCACTTT CASSEGQGSPLHF
14 . TRBJ2-7 . TRBV19 TGTGCCAGTAGTATAGTGACTCCCTCCTACGAGCAGTACTTC CASSIVTPSYEQYF
16 . TRBJ1-1 . TRBV25-1 TGTGCCAGCAGTGAATATGGAAGGGGCTCCTCAGCTGAAGCTTTCTTT CASSEYGRGSSAEAFF
12 . TRBJ2-7 . TRBV7-9 TGTGCCAGCAGCCGACAGGATTACGAGCAGTACTTC CASSRQDYEQYF
19 TRBD1 TRBJ2-2 . TRBV14 TGTGCCAGCAGCCGCCGAACCTCCTGGGACAGGGCGAACACCGGGGAGCTGTTTTTT CASSRRTSWDRANTGELFF
15 . TRBJ1-5 . TRBV5-5 TGTGCCAGCAGCTTGTATTTAAATAGCAATCAGCCCCAGCATTTT CASSLYLNSNQPQHF
15 TRBD1 TRBJ2-1 . TRBV6-5 TGTGCCAGCAGCCACGACAGGGCCTCCTACAATGAGCAGTTCTTC CASSHDRASYNEQFF
13 TRBD2 TRBJ2-1 . TRBV6-1 TGTGCCAGCAGCTCAGCGGGAGGTTTTGAGCAGTTCTTC CASSSAGGFEQFF
15 . TRBJ2-1 . TRBV10-3 TGTGCCATCAGTGAGTCTCAGGGGGAGGTCAATGAGCAGTTCTTC CAISESQGEVNEQFF
16 . TRBJ2-2 . TRBV7-9 TGTGCCAGCAGCTCCCTACCCGGGGGCAACACCGGGGAGCTGTTTTTT CASSSLPGGNTGELFF
16 TRBD1 TRBJ1-6 . TRBV30 TGTGCCTGGAGCCATCGGGACAGGCCTAACAATTCACCCCTCCACTTT CAWSHRDRPNNSPLHF
12 TRBD1 TRBJ2-5 . TRBV10-3 TGTGCAGGGGGCGCCAGCCAAGAGACCCAGTACTTC CAGGASQETQYF
17 TRBD1 TRBJ2-2 . TRBV15 TGTGCCACCAGCAGAGATTTGCGGACAGGTTCCACCGGGGAGCTGTTTTTT CATSRDLRTGSTGELFF
15 . TRBJ2-7 . TRBV5-1 TGCGCCAGCAGCGCGGACTGGGGGACCCCCTACGAGCAGTACTTC CASSADWGTPYEQYF
14 . TRBJ1-2 . TRBV29-1 TGCAGCGTTCTTGACATCCAAAAAAACTATGGCTACACCTTC CSVLDIQKNYGYTF
11 . TRBJ1-2 . TRBV30 TGTGCCTGGAGTGTATCGGCAGGGTGGACCTTC CAWSVSAGWTF
13 . TRBJ1-1 . TRBV6-1 TGTGCCAGCAGTGACGTTCGGAACACTGAAGCTTTCTTT CASSDVRNTEAFF
13 TRBD1 TRBJ2-1 . TRBV9 TGTGCCAGCAGCCCTGACAGGGCCTATGAGCAGTTCTTC CASSPDRAYEQFF
14 . TRBJ1-5 . TRBV5-6 TGTGCCAGCAGCCAGTGGGACAAAGGGCAGCCCCAGCATTTT CASSQWDKGQPQHF
15 . TRBJ1-6 . TRBV6-6 TGTGCCAGCAGACACAGGGAGGGCTATAATTCACCCCTCCACTTT CASRHREGYNSPLHF
14 . TRBJ2-7 . TRBV6-4 TGTGCCAGCAGTGACATAGCGGGACAGGGCGAGCAGTACTTC CASSDIAGQGEQYF
15 . TRBJ2-1 . TRBV4-1 TGCGCCAGCAGCCAAGAGGGTGACCCATCGGATGAGCAGTTCTTC CASSQEGDPSDEQFF
15 . TRBJ2-3 . TRBV11-3 TGTGCCAGCAGCTTAGATTCCCAGCTCGAGGCTACGCAGTATTTT CASSLDSQLEATQYF
14 . TRBJ2-3 . TRBV29-1 TGCAGCGCGCGGGACAGAGCTGGGACAGATACGCAGTATTTT CSARDRAGTDTQYF
14 . TRBJ1-2 . TRBV5-1 TGCGCCAGCAGCTTGGCGGACAGCCTCTATGGCTACACCTTC CASSLADSLYGYTF